This TCR beta chain was sequenced during a study of early T cells in non-severe SARS-CoV-2 infection. Study-level background: The sequenced material was bulk RNA from unsorted whole blood, and its chains were unpaired.

Looked up from germline, CDR1 is KGHDR and CDR2 is SFDVKD. J gave up 5 bases and V 0 bases, and 11 bases lay outside the gene matches. The CDR3 consists of 18 residues. Individual cDNA molecules carried attached unique molecular identifiers. One entry per CDR3 protein, called by TCRdb with MiXCR from the 5' RACE reads. The sample shows about 80,000 distinct CDR3 sequences, around 5% of them seen only once. Broader study findings: There was a bias toward anti-spike CD8 responses in VDJdb matching, which missed private and CD4 specificities.

This clonotype appeared many times. Its antigen is not known. V gene TRBV24-1 combines with J gene TRBJ2-5; 10 nucleotides line up with TRBD1. Here the sequenced sample was whole blood, taken at baseline. The sequence derives from an adult who was a healthcare worker with PCR-confirmed SARS-CoV-2 infection or an uninfected control (not recorded which). The CDR3 sequence: CATSDLAGTGDARETQYF. The CDR3 DNA follows: TGTGCCACCAGTGATTTGGCTGGGACAGGGGACGCTCGGGAGACCCAGTACTTC.